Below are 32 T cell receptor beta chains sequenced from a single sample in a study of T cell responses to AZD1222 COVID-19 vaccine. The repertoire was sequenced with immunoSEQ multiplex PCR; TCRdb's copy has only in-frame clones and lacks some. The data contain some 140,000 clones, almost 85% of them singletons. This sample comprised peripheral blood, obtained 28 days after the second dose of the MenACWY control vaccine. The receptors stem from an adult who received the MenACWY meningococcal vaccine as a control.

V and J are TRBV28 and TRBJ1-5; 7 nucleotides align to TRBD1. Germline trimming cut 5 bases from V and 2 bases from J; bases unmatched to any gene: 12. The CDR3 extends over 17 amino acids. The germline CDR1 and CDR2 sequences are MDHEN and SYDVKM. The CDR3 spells CASSTPSGTEGNQPQHF. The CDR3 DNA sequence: TGTGCCAGCAGTACTCCCTCAGGGACAGAAGGCAATCAGCCCCAGCATTTT.

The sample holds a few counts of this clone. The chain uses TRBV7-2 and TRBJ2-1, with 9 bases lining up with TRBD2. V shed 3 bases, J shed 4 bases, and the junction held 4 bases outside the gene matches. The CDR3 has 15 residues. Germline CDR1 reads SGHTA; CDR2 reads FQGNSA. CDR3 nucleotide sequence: TGTGCCAGCAGCTTCGATAGCGGGAGTTACAATGAGCAGTTCTTC. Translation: CASSFDSGSYNEQFF. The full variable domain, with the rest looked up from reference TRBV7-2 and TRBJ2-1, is GAGVSQSPSNKVTEKGKDVELRCDPISGHTALYWYRQSLGQGLEFLIYFQGNSAPDKSGLPSDRFSAERTGGSVSTLTIQRTQQEDSAVYLCASSFDSGSYNEQFFGPGTRLTVL.

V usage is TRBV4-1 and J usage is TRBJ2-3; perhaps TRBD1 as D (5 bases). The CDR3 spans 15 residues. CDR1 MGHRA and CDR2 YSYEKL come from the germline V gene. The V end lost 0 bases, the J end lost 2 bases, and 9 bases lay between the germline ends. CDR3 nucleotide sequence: TGCGCCAGCAGCCAAGATGCACAGGACACAGATACGCAGTATTTT. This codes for CASSQDAQDTDTQYF.

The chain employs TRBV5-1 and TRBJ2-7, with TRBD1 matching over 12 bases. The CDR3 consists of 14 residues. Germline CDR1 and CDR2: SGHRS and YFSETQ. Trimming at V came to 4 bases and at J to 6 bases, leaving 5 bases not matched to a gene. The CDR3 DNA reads TGCGCCAGCAGCCCGGGGACAGGGGGCTTCGAGCAGTACGTC. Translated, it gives CASSPGTGGFEQYV.

CDR3 nucleotides: TGCGCCAGCAGCATTGGACCAGCGAGACTCCAAGAGACCCAGTACTTC. Protein product: CASSIGPARLQETQYF. V gene TRBV5-1 combines with J gene TRBJ2-5; D gene ambiguous. Trimming took off 4 bases at V and 1 base at J, with 17 bases between the two ends. Germline loops: CDR1 SGHRS, CDR2 YFSETQ. CDR3 length: 16 amino acids.

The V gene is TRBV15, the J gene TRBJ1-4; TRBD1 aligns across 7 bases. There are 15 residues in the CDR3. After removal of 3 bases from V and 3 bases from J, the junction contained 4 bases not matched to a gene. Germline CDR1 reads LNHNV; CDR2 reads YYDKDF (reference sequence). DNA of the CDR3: TGTGCCACCAGCAGGCCGACAGGGCCTAATGAAAAACTGTTTTTT. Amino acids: CATSRPTGPNEKLFF.

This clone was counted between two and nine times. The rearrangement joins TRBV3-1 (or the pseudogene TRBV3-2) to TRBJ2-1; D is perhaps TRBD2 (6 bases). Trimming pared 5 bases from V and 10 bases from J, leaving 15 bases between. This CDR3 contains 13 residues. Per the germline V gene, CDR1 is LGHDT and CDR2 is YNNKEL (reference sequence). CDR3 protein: CASSLWEAGEQFF. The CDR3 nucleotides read TGTGCCAGCAGCTTATGGGAGGCCGGGGAGCAGTTCTTC.

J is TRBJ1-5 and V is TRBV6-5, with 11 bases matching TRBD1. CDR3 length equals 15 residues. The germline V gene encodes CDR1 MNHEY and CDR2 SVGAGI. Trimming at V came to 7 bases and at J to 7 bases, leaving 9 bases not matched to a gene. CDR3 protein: CASTPGTGGRQPQHF. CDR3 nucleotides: TGTGCCAGCACTCCCGGGACAGGGGGTAGGCAGCCCCAGCATTTT.

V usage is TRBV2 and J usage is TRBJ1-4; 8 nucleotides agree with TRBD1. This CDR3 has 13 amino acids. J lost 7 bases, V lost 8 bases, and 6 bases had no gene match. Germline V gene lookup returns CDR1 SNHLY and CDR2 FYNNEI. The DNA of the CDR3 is TGTGCCAGCGAGAGGCAGGGGGCTGAAAAACTGTTTTTT. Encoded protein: CASERQGAEKLFF.

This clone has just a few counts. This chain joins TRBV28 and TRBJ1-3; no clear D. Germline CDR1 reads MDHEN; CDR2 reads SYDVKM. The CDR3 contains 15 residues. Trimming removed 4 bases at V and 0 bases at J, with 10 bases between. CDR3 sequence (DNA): TGTGCCAGCAGTTCCCCTCATAACTCTGGAAACACCATATATTTT. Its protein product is CASSSPHNSGNTIYF. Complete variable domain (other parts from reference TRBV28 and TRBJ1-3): DVKVTQSSRYLVKRTGEKVFLECVQDMDHENMFWYRQDPGLGLRLIYFSYDVKMKEKGDIPEGYSVSREKKERFSLILESASTNQTSMYLCASSSPHNSGNTIYFGEGSWLTVV.

The CDR3 sequence is CASSYRLYYEQYF. CDR3 DNA: TGTGCCAGCAGTTACCGGCTTTATTACGAGCAGTACTTC. The rearrangement links TRBV6-5 to TRBJ2-7; no reliable D call. V was cut by 2 bases and J by 4 bases, with 9 bases left in between. The germline gives CDR1 MNHEY, CDR2 SVGAGI. This CDR3 has 13 amino acids.

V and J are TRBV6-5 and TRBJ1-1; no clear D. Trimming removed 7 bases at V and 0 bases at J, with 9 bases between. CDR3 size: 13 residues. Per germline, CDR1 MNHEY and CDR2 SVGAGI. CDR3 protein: CASTLEVNTEAFF. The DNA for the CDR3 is TGTGCCAGCACCTTAGAGGTGAACACTGAAGCTTTCTTT.

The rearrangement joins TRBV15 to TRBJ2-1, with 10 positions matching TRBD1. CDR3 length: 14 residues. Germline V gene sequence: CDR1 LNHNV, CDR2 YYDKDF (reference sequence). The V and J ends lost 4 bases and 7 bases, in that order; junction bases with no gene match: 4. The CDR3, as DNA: TGTGCCACCAGCATGGACAGGGGGTCGAATGAGCAGTTCTTC. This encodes CATSMDRGSNEQFF. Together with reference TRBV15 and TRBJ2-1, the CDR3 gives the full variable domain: DAMVIQNPRYQVTQFGKPVTLSCSQTLNHNVMYWYQQKSSQAPKLLFHYYDKDFNNEADTPDNFQSRRPNTSFCFLDIRSPGLGDTAMYLCATSMDRGSNEQFFGPGTRLTVL.

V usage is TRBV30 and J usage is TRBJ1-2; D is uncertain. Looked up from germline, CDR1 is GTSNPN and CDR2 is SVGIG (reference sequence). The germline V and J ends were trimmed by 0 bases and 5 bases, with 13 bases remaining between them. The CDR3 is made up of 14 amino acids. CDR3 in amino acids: CAWSVLRSNYGYTF. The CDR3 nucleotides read TGTGCCTGGAGTGTACTAAGGAGTAATTATGGCTACACCTTC.

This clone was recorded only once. The CDR3 spells CASSPLLRGANYGYTF. The CDR3 region has the DNA TGTGCCAGCAGTCCCCTGTTGAGGGGAGCTAACTATGGCTACACCTTC. The chain recombines TRBV28 with TRBJ1-2; maybe TRBD1 (5 bases). Germline CDR1 is MDHEN and CDR2 is SYDVKM. The CDR3 has 16 residues. V was cut by 5 bases and J by 0 bases, with 16 bases left in between.

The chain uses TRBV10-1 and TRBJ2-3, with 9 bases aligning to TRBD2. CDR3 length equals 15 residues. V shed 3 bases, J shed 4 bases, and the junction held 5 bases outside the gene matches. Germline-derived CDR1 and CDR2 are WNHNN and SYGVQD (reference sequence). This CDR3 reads CASSDHAGGPDTQYF. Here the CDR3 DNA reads TGCGCCAGCAGTGACCACGCGGGGGGGCCAGATACGCAGTATTTT.

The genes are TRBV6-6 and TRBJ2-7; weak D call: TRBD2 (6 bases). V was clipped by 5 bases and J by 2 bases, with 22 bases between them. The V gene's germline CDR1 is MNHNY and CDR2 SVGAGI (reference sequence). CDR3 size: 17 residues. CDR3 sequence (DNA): TGTGCCAGCAGTCCTTGGGGACGGAGGGGTCTCCCCTACGAGCAGTACTTC. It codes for CASSPWGRRGLPYEQYF.

Here the CDR3 reads CASRKAGDSYEQYV. DNA for the CDR3: TGTGCCAGCAGAAAAGCGGGGGACTCCTACGAGCAGTACGTC. The chain carries TRBV27 and TRBJ2-7; TRBD2 matches at 8 bases. J gave up 0 bases and V 6 bases, and 4 bases lay outside the gene matches. Germline CDR1 and CDR2: MNHEY and SMNVEV (reference sequence). This CDR3 is 14 amino acids long.

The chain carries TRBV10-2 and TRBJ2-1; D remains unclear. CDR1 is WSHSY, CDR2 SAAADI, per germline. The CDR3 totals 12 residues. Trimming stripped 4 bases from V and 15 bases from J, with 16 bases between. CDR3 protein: CASSVVLKKGFF. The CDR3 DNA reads TGCGCCAGCAGTGTGGTGCTTAAGAAAGGGTTCTTC.

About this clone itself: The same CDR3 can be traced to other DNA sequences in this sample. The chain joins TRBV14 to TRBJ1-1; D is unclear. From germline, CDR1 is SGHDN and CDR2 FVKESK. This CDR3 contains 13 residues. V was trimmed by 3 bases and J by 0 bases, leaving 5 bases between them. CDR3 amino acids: CASSQGMNTEAFF. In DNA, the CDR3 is TGTGCCAGCAGCCAGGGGATGAACACTGAAGCTTTCTTT.

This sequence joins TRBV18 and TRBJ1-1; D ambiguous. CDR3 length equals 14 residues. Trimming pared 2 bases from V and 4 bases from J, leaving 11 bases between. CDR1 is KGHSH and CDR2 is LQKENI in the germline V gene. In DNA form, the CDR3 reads TGTGCCAGCTCACCAGAGAGGCTTGGCACTGAAGCTTTCTTT. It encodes CASSPERLGTEAFF.

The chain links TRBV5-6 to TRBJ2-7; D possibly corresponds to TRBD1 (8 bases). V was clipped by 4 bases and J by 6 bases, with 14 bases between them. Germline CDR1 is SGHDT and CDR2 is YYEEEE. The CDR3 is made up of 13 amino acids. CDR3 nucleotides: TGTGCCAGCAGCCCGGACAGGGAGGGCGAGCAGTACTTC. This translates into CASSPDREGEQYF.

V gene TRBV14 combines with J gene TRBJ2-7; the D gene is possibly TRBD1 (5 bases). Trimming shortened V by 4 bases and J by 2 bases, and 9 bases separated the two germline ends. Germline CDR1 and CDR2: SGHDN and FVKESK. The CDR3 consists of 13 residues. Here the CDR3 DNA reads TGTGCCAGCAGCCCGACAGTTACCTACGAGCAGTACTTC. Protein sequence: CASSPTVTYEQYF.

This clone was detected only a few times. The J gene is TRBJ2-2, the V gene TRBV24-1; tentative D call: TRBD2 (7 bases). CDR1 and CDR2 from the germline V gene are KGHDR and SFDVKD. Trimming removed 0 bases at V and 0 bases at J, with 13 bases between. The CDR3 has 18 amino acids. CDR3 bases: TGTGCCACCAGTGATTTGAGGGGGGGGCCCGCGAACACCGGGGAGCTGTTTTTT. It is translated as CATSDLRGGPANTGELFF.

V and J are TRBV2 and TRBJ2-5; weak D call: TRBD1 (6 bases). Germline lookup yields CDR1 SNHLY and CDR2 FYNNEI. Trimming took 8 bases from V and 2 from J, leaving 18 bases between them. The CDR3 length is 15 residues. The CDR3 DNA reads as TGTGCCAGCGAGGAGTGGGGGCAGATTCAAGAGACCCAGTACTTC. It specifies CASEEWGQIQETQYF.

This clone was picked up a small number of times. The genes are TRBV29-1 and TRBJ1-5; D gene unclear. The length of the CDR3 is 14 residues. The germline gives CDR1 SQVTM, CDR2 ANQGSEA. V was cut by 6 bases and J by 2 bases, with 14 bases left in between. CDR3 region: CSVATGIGNQPQHF. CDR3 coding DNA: TGCAGCGTCGCTACCGGGATCGGCAATCAGCCCCAGCATTTT.

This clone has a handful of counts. CDR3 DNA: TGTGCCATCCGGGCACAGGGAGGCACTGAAGCTTTCTTT. Translated: CAIRAQGGTEAFF. The rearrangement links TRBV19 to TRBJ1-1, with D perhaps matching TRBD1 (6 bases). The germline V and J ends were trimmed by 10 bases and 4 bases, with 16 bases remaining between them. This CDR3 spans 13 amino acids. Germline CDR1 reads LNHDA; CDR2 reads SQIVND (reference sequence).

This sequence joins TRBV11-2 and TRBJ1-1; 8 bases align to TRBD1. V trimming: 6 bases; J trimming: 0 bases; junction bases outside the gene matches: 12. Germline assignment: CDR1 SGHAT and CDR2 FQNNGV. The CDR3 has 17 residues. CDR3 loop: CASSITGGQLMNTEAFF. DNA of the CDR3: TGTGCCAGCAGTATTACAGGGGGACAACTAATGAACACTGAAGCTTTCTTT. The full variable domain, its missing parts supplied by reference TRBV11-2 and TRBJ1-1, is EAGVAQSPRYKIIEKRQSVAFWCNPISGHATLYWYQQILGQGPKLLIQFQNNGVVDDSQLPKDRFSAERLKGVDSTLKIQPAKLEDSAVYLCASSITGGQLMNTEAFFGQGTRLTVV.

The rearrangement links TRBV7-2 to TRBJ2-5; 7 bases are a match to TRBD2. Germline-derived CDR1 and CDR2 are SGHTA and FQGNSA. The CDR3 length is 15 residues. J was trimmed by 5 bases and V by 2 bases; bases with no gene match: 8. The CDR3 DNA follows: TGTGCCAGCAGCTTACTAGCGGTTTTAGGGGAGACCCAGTACTTC. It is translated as CASSLLAVLGETQYF.

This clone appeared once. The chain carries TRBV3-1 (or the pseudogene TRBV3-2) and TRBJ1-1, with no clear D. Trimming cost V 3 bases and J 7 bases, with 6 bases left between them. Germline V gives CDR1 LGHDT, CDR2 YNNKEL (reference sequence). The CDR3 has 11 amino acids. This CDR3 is CASSHIVEAFF. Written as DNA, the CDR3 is TGTGCCAGCAGCCATATCGTTGAAGCTTTCTTT.

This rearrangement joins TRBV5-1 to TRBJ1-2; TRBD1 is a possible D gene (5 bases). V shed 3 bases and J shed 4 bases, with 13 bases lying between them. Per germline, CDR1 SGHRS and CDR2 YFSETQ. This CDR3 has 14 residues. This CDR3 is CASSSGTQVYGYTF. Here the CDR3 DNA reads TGCGCCAGCAGCTCCGGGACTCAGGTCTATGGCTACACCTTC.

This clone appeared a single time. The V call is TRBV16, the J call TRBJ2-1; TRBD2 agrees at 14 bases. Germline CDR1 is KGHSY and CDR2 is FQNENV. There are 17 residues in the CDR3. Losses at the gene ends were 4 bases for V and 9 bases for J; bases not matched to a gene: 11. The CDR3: CASSRTGTSGSGSEQFF. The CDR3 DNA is TGTGCCAGCAGCCGAACCGGGACTAGCGGGAGTGGAAGTGAGCAGTTCTTC.